This TCR beta chain was identified during a study of PD-1 blockade in mismatch repair-deficient tumors. Background on the study: Enrolled about 2013-2016, patients had progressing, pretreated mismatch repair-deficient cancers of approximately 13 types.

This clone was observed a handful of times. As yet, its antigen is unknown. The junction shows a germline mismatch at one end, possibly a read error. All patients were mismatch repair deficient, assessed by either PCR or immunohistochemistry. The TCR-sequenced patients were a few responders to pembrolizumab. CDR1 is MGHDK and CDR2 is SYGVNS in the germline V gene. This CDR3 region has 11 residues. Study results and caveats: Rapid post-treatment expansion, then contraction, generally preceding radiologic response, marked tumor-resident clones.

Libraries were prepared by immunoSEQ multiplex PCR; TCRdb keeps only in-frame clonotypes and omits some of them. The data show about 34,000 clones, 80% seen once. This receptor was obtained from an adult with mismatch repair-deficient cancer. The specimen comprised PBMCs, sampled around 6 weeks after starting pembrolizumab. The chain joins TRBV25-1 to TRBJ1-2; no firm D call. The DNA of the CDR3 is TGTGCCAGCAGTGAATATCCCTCCGTCGCCTTC. It encodes CASSEYPSVAF.